These 7 T cell receptor beta chains came from one sample sequenced in a study of blood T cell repertoires in COVID-19. Libraries were prepared by immunoSEQ multiplex PCR; TCRdb keeps only in-frame clonotypes and omits some of them. There are 150,000 to 200,000 clones in the sample; over 70% occur only once, and roughly 13% lies in the top ten. The sample was PBMCs or T cells enriched from blood (not recorded which). These receptors were taken from a woman aged 60-70 years who had recovered from COVID-19.

This clone was detected a few times. The chain uses TRBV28 and TRBJ1-4, with TRBD1 as a possible D gene (6 bases). Germline values: CDR1 MDHEN, CDR2 SYDVKM. CDR3 length: 15 residues. Trimming took off 1 base at V and 8 bases at J, with 14 bases between the two ends. The CDR3 loop is CASSLLAGGAEKLFF. The CDR3 DNA reads TGTGCCAGCAGTTTATTGGCGGGGGGCGCGGAAAAACTGTTTTTT.

This chain's CDR3 is CATASPGQGGVDTQYF. DNA of the CDR3: TGTGCCACCGCTTCCCCGGGACAGGGGGGTGTAGATACGCAGTATTTT. This sequence joins TRBV10-3 and TRBJ2-3, with 11 bases that match TRBD1. Germline-derived CDR1 and CDR2 are ENHRY and SYGVKD. The CDR3 runs 16 residues. With V trimmed by 10 bases and J by 5 bases, 14 bases remained unmatched.

This clone was picked up a small number of times. The chain combines TRBV30 with TRBJ1-5; D may be TRBD1 (6 bases). CDR1 GTSNPN and CDR2 SVGIG come from the germline V gene (reference sequence). The CDR3 totals 16 residues. V lost 3 bases, J lost 6 bases, and 21 bases lay in between. CDR3 residues: CAWSLDRGSSFQPQHF. The DNA of the CDR3 is TGTGCCTGGAGCCTGGATAGGGGGTCATCTTTTCAGCCCCAGCATTTT.

This chain links TRBV19 with TRBJ1-2; 7 bases match TRBD1. Germline loops: CDR1 LNHDA, CDR2 SQIVND (reference sequence). V shed 9 bases and J 4 bases; nucleotides not matched to a gene: 8. The CDR3 totals 13 residues. The CDR3 nucleotides are TGTGCCAGCCAGGCAGGGGGAGGCTATGGCTACACCTTC. This gives the protein CASQAGGGYGYTF.

The chain has TRBV28 and TRBJ1-4, with 9 bases that match TRBD1. The CDR3 totals 15 residues. Trimming removed 6 bases from V and 7 bases from J; junction bases left unmatched: 9. CDR1 and CDR2 from the germline V gene are MDHEN and SYDVKM. The CDR3 reads CASRETGGGSEKLFF. The CDR3 DNA sequence: TGTGCCAGCAGGGAGACAGGGGGAGGAAGTGAAAAACTGTTTTTT.

This clone was counted a few times. The J gene is TRBJ1-4, the V gene TRBV19; possibly TRBD1 for D (5 bases). The germline V gene encodes CDR1 LNHDA and CDR2 SQIVND (reference sequence). The CDR3 totals 15 residues. Trimming stripped 3 bases from V and 3 bases from J, with 11 bases between. The CDR3 protein is CASSMQGSSNEKLFF. CDR3 sequence (DNA): TGTGCCAGTAGTATGCAGGGCAGTTCTAATGAAAAACTGTTTTTT.

The chain couples TRBV6-5 to TRBJ2-3, with unresolved D. The length of the CDR3 is 15 residues. Trimming took off 5 bases at V and 2 bases at J, with 14 bases between the two ends. Germline V CDR1 and CDR2: MNHEY, SVGAGI. In DNA, the CDR3 is TGTGCCAGCAGTCCCCAAGGAGTGATCACAGATACGCAGTATTTT. It yields the protein CASSPQGVITDTQYF.